The clone carrying this T cell receptor beta chain appeared a few times. Its antigen is as yet unknown. Measured with immunoSEQ multiplex PCR; TCRdb has only the in-frame clones, and not every one. This sample has 9,500 to 11,000 clones, with 80% to 85% found just once. Trimming stripped 3 bases from V and 4 bases from J, with 15 bases between. There are 15 residues in the CDR3. Germline loops: CDR1 SGHDN, CDR2 FVKESK. These data are taken from a study of chemoradiotherapy in HPV16-positive cancers. Study as a whole: Two HPV16-positive patients' cells yielded candidate HPV-specific clones and common motifs. Study-wide results and caveats: Only a couple of HPV16-positive patients supplied the functional HPV-specificity definition. During treatment, candidate HPV-specific clones and E7-related motifs expanded in tumor.

V usage is TRBV14 and J usage is TRBJ1-2; maybe TRBD1 (5 bases). The TCR comes from a human donor with HPV-associated anogenital cancer. This specimen consisted of tumor tissue, obtained from a patient who underwent chemoradiotherapy. The CDR3 DNA sequence: TGTGCCAGCAGCCAGGACCCCAGGGTAACCTATGGCTACACCTTC. Translated: CASSQDPRVTYGYTF.